This record concerns one TCR beta chain sequence. Its antigen remains unknown. CDR3 and TCR beta VDJ profiling relied on a genomic DNA template. TCRdb re-called the reads through MiXCR, storing one row per CDR3 protein. The data contain more than 250,000 distinct CDR3 sequences, 56% of them singletons. The entry originates in a study of CD8+CD57+ T cells in acquired aplastic anemia. For the study at large: Mean yield of DNA from sorted CD4+ and CD8+ cells was 3.2 ug. Study conclusions and caveats: In CD8+ cells, Simpson's diversity showed no significant difference between patients and controls. Twenty-nine shared CD8+ CDR3s appeared highly expressed within patients' immunodominant clones.

The CDR3 sequence is 16 residues long. Trimming removed 8 bases from V and 2 bases from J; junction bases left unmatched: 14. The gene calls are TRBV12-3 or TRBV12-4 and TRBJ2-5; TRBD2 matches 7 bases. Sequenced: sorted CD4+, CD8+, or CD8+CD57+ T cells (not recorded which) from PBMCs. The source is a human donor with severe aplastic anemia or a healthy control (not recorded which). CDR3: CASGGGTGEKQETQYF. The CDR3 DNA reads as TGTGCCAGCGGCGGGGGTACGGGGGAGAAACAAGAGACCCAGTACTTC.